Below, one T cell receptor beta chain is given with its context. These data belong to a study of blood T cell repertoires in COVID-19. The wider study: The origin of the acute and convalescent COVID-19 samples was the United States, Italy and Spain. Sources were T cells, B-cell-depleted T cells, or PBMCs; the material itself was cDNA or gDNA.

This table comes from immunoSEQ multiplex PCR, and its TCRdb copy is limited to in-frame clones, with some not included. The sample shows around 150,000 clones, 80% to 95% of them seen only once. CDR1 and CDR2 from the germline V gene are SGHVS and FQNEAQ. V was pared by 6 bases and J by 5 bases, with 6 bases of the junction left unmatched. The CDR3 totals 13 residues. This chain uses TRBV7-8 with TRBJ1-1; 7 bases match TRBD1. The source material was peripheral blood. This TCR was sampled from a woman between 45 and 65 years old with acute or convalescent COVID-19. The CDR3 region has the DNA TGTGCCAGCAGTCGCAGGGGGGAAACTGAAGCTTTCTTT. Encoded protein: CASSRRGETEAFF. The complete variable domain, with remaining parts taken from reference TRBV7-8 and TRBJ1-1, reads GAGVSQSPRYKVAKRGQDVALRCDPISGHVSLFWYQQALGQGPEFLTYFQNEAQLDKSGLPSDRFFAERPEGSVSTLKIQRTQQEDSAVYLCASSRRGETEAFFGQGTRLTVV.